This is a list of T cell receptor beta chains from one sample in a study of blood T cell repertoires in COVID-19. Profiled with immunoSEQ multiplex PCR; TCRdb holds only in-frame clones, not every one. Of approximately 130,000 clones detected, roughly 90% appear once; the ten largest clones hold approximately 8%. Sample: peripheral blood. The source of these receptors is a man aged 45 to 65 with acute or convalescent COVID-19. The CDR3 runs from the conserved cysteine through the conserved F or W. The D gene is left open where the match is weak. The listing skips clone size in some rows; elsewhere it reads once, few, many or a size class.

d_gene	v_gene	abundance	j_gene	CDR3nt	CDR3aa
NA	TRBV6-5	NA	TRBJ2-5	TGTGCCAGCATGCTTACTCAAGAGTCGGCCCAGTACTTC	CASMLTQESAQYF
NA	TRBV10-3	NA	TRBJ1-2	TGTGCCATCAGTGAGTCAAGGACAGCTGGCTACACCTTC	CAISESRTAGYTF
TRBD2	TRBV11-2	few	TRBJ2-7	TGTGCCAGCAGCTTGGGGGGGAGCTCCTACGAGCAGTACTTC	CASSLGGSSYEQYF
NA	TRBV27	once	TRBJ1-2	TGTGCCAGCAAACTGACAGGCCCAATTAACTATGGCTACACCTTC	CASKLTGPINYGYTF
NA	TRBV9	NA	TRBJ1-1	TGTGCCAGCAACCCCCCGTCCCGGGTAAAATCTGAAGCTTTCTTT	CASNPPSRVKSEAFF
TRBD2	TRBV6-6	NA	TRBJ2-1	TGTGCCAGCAGTTATAGCGGGACATTATACAATGAGCAGTTCTTC	CASSYSGTLYNEQFF
NA	TRBV5-4	NA	TRBJ1-6	TGTGCCAGCAGCTGGGGGGACGGGTTCCTGGATTCACCCCTCCACTTT	CASSWGDGFLDSPLHF
TRBD1	TRBV7-9	NA	TRBJ2-3	TGTGCCAGCAGTCCAGCGGGGACAGGGTACGCAGATACGCAGTATTTT	CASSPAGTGYADTQYF
TRBD2	TRBV7-2	NA	TRBJ2-4	TGTGCCAGCAGTATAGCGGGAAGGGGCGCCAAAAACATTCAGTACTTC	CASSIAGRGAKNIQYF
TRBD1	TRBV7-2	NA	TRBJ1-5	TGTGCCAGCAGCTTAGGGGGACAGTATTCCAATCAGCCCCAGCATTTT	CASSLGGQYSNQPQHF
TRBD2	TRBV23-1	NA	TRBJ2-3	TGCGCCAGCAGTCTCCGACTAGCGGGAGGATCAGATACGCAGTATTTT	CASSLRLAGGSDTQYF
TRBD1	TRBV4-1	once	TRBJ1-2	TGCGCCAGCAGCCCTGCCGGGACAGGGAGTAACTATGGCTACACCTTC	CASSPAGTGSNYGYTF
NA	TRBV6-2/TRBV6-3	NA	TRBJ1-2	TGTGCCAGCAGTTACTCGAGCACCTCCTACACCTTC	CASSYSSTSYTF
NA	TRBV19	NA	TRBJ1-2	TGTGCCAGTAGCCCCCGCGGAGTCGGGTCTAACTATGGCTACACCTTC	CASSPRGVGSNYGYTF
NA	TRBV2	once	TRBJ1-1	TGTGCCAGCAGTGATGGGGGGGGTTTCTCTGAAGCTTTCTTT	CASSDGGGFSEAFF
NA	TRBV5-1	NA	TRBJ2-2	TGCGCCAGCAGCCGGGACATAAACACCGGGGAGCTGTTTTTT	CASSRDINTGELFF
NA	TRBV19	few	TRBJ2-3	TGTGCCAGTAGTCTGGCGGTCACTAGCACAGATACGCAGTATTTT	CASSLAVTSTDTQYF
NA	TRBV19	NA	TRBJ2-7	TGTGCCAGTACCCAAGGGGGTAACTACGAGCAGTACTTC	CASTQGGNYEQYF
NA	TRBV2	NA	TRBJ1-6	TGTGCCTGGAAGACAGTCAATTCACCCCTCCACTTT	CAWKTVNSPLHF
NA	TRBV13	NA	TRBJ2-3	TGTGCCAGCAGCTTAGCCAGGGCCAATACGCAGTATTTT	CASSLARANTQYF
NA	TRBV5-4	NA	TRBJ1-5	TGTGCCAGCAGCTTCCAGGGCTCCAATCAGCCCCAGCATTTT	CASSFQGSNQPQHF
TRBD2	TRBV4-1	NA	TRBJ2-1	TGCGCCAGCAGTTCGGGAGGGAACAATGAGCAGTTCTTC	CASSSGGNNEQFF
NA	TRBV19	NA	TRBJ2-2	TGTGCCAGTAGTATGCGGGGTGGCGGGGAGCTGTTTTTT	CASSMRGGGELFF
NA	TRBV21-1	NA	TRBJ1-2	TGTGCCAGCAGCAAAGCCGGAGGAGGCGGCTATGGCTACACCTTC	CASSKAGGGGYGYTF
NA	TRBV27	once	TRBJ1-2	TGTGCCAGCAGTTTACGGGGTTCGCGAAACTATGGCTACACCTTC	CASSLRGSRNYGYTF